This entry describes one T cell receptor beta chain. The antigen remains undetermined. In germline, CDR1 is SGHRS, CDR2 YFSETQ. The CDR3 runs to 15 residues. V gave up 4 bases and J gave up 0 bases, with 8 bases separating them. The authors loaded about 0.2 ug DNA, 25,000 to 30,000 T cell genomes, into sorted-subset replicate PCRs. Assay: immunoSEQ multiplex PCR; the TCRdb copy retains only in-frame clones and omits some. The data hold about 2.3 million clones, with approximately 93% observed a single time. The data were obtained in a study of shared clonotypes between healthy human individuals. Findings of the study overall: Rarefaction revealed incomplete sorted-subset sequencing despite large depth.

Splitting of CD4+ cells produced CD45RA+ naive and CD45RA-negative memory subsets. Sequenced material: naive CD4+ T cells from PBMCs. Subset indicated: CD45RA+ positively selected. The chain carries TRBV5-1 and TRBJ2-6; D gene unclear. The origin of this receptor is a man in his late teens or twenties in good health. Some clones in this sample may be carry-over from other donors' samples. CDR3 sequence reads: CASSRMYSGANVLTF. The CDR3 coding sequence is TGCGCCAGCAGCCGCATGTACTCTGGGGCCAACGTCCTGACTTTC.